Shown below are 5 T cell receptor beta chains from a single sample sequenced in a study of regulatory T cells in long-lasting Graves disease. Time point reported: newly diagnosed GD, antithyroid drugs for less than 3 months. PBMC RNA was the source of the TCR library. HTBI primers from iRepertoire and Arm-PCR of CDR3 regions yielded the TCR beta libraries. TCRdb called the multiplex PCR reads again in MiXCR, with one record for every CDR3 protein. The table includes around 480,000 distinct CDR3 sequences, under 20% detected once. These data also formed part of another study, on T cells in Graves' hyperthyroidism and ophthalmopathy.

The source material was peripheral blood mononuclear cells (PBMCs), sampled at new diagnosis, from a patient treated with antithyroid drugs. The source is a man aged 35-49 years with Graves disease.

The chain couples TRBV4-1 to TRBJ2-5, with 8 bases matching TRBD2. The germline CDR1 and CDR2 sequences are MGHRA and YSYEKL. There are 15 residues in the CDR3. V shed 4 bases, J shed 3 bases, and the junction held 7 bases outside the gene matches. CDR3 bases: TGCGCCAGCAGCCGATCTTCGACTAGCGAAGAGACCCAGTACTTC. Protein: CASSRSSTSEETQYF.

J is TRBJ2-6 and V is TRBV13; TRBD2 matches 8 bases. Per germline, CDR1 PRHDT and CDR2 FYEKMQ (reference sequence). The CDR3 extends over 18 amino acids. The V segment lost 5 bases and the J segment 0 bases; nucleotides outside the gene matches: 9. The CDR3: CASSPRRGLVSGANVLTF. Here the CDR3 DNA reads TGTGCCAGCAGCCCCAGACGGGGACTAGTCTCTGGGGCCAACGTCCTGACTTTC.

The chain couples TRBV19 to TRBJ1-1, with 7 bases fitting TRBD1. Looked up from germline, CDR1 is LNHDA and CDR2 is SQIVND (reference sequence). CDR3 length: 19 residues. With V trimmed by 5 bases and J by 1 base, 19 bases remained unmatched. The CDR3 region is CASSLPPRGSASTNTEAFF. The CDR3 DNA reads as TGTGCCAGTAGTTTGCCCCCCAGGGGGTCGGCGTCGACGAACACTGAAGCTTTCTTT.

The chain uses TRBV24-1 and TRBJ2-7, with D unclear. The CDR3 spans 14 residues. V lost 9 bases, J lost 3 bases, and 17 bases lay in between. CDR1 KGHDR and CDR2 SFDVKD come from the germline V gene. CDR3 sequence (DNA): TGTGCCACCCCGGCAGTACCCAGACGCTACGAGCAGTACTTC. It encodes CATPAVPRRYEQYF.

This clonotype showed up many times. The genes are TRBV5-5 and TRBJ2-5, with D possibly being TRBD1 (6 bases). The CDR3 is 13 amino acids. Trimming took off 5 bases at V and 1 base at J, with 9 bases between the two ends. CDR1 is SGHKS and CDR2 is YYEKEE in the germline V gene (reference sequence). Written as DNA, the CDR3 is TGTGCCAGCAGGCTACAGGGCCAAGAGACCCAGTACTTC. Encoded protein: CASRLQGQETQYF.